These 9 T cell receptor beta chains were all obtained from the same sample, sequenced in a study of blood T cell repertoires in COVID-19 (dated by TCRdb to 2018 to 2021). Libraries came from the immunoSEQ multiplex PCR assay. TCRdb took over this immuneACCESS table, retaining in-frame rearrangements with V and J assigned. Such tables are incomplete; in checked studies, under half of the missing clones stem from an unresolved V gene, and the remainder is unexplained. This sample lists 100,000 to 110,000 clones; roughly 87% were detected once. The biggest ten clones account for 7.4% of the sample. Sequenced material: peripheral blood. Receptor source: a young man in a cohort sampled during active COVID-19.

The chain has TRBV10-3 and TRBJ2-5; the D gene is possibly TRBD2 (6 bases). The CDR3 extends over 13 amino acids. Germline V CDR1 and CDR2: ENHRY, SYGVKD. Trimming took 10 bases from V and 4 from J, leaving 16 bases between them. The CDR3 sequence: CATSKGLGETQYF. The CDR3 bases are TGTGCCACGAGCAAGGGACTCGGAGAGACCCAGTACTTC.

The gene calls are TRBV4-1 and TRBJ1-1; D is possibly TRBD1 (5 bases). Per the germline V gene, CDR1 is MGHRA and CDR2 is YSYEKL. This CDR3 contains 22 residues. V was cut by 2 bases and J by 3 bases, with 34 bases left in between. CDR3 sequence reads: CASSQYPFLQAPSPLKDTEAFF. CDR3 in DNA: TGCGCCAGCAGCCAATACCCATTCTTACAGGCCCCCAGTCCCCTTAAGGACACTGAAGCTTTCTTT.

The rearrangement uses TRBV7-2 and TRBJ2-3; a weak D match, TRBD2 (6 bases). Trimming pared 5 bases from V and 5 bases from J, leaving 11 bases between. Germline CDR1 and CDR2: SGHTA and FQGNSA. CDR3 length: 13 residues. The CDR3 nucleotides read TGTGCCAGCAGCCAAAGACTAGTAGATACGCAGTATTTT. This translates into CASSQRLVDTQYF.

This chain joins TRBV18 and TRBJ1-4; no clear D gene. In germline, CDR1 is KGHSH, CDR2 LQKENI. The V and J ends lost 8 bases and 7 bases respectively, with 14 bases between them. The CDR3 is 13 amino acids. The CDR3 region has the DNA TGTGCCAGCGCAAGGGTAGGAGGTGAAAAACTGTTTTTT. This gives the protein CASARVGGEKLFF. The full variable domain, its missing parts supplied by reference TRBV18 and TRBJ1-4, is NAGVMQNPRHLVRRRGQEARLRCSPMKGHSHVYWYRQLPEEGLKFMVYLQKENIIDESGMPKERFSAEFPKEGPSILRIQQVVRGDSAAYFCASARVGGEKLFFGSGTQLSVL.

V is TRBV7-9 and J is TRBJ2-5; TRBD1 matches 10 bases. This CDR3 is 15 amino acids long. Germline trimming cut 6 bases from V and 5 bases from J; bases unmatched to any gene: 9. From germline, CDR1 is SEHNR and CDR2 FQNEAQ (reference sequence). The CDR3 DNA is TGTGCCAGCAGAGGGGACAGGGGCCTTTCCGAGACCCAGTACTTC. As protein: CASRGDRGLSETQYF. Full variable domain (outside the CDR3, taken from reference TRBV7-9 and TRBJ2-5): DTGVSQNPRHKITKRGQNVTFRCDPISEHNRLYWYRQTLGQGPEFLTYFQNEAQLEKSRLLSDRFSAERPKGSFSTLEIQRTEQGDSAMYLCASRGDRGLSETQYFGPGTRLLVL.

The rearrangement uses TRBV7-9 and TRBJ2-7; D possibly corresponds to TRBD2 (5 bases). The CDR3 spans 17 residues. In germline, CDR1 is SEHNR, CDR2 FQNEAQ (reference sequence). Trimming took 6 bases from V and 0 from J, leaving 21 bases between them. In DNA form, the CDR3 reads TGTGCCAGCAGTCACCTCGTCAGTTTGGGAGCCTCCTACGAGCAGTACTTC. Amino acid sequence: CASSHLVSLGASYEQYF.

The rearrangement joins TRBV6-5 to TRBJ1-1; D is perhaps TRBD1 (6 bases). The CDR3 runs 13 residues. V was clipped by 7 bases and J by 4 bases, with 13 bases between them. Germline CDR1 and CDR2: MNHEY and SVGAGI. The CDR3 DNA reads TGTGCCAGCACCCGGGGGGCGGTCACTGAAGCTTTCTTT. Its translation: CASTRGAVTEAFF.

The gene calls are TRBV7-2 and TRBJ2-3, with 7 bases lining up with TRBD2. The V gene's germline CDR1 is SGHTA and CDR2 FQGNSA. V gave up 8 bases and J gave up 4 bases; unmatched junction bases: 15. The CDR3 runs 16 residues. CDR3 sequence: CASRTLGDYSADTQYF. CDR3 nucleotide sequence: TGTGCCAGCCGAACTCTAGGGGACTATAGCGCAGATACGCAGTATTTT.

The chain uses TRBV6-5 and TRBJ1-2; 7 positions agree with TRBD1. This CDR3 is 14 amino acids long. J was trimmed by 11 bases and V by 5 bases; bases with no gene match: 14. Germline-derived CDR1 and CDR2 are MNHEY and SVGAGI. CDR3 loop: CASSPNNPGQKYTF. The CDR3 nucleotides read TGTGCCAGCAGTCCTAATAATCCGGGACAGAAATACACCTTC.